The entry below describes one TCR beta chain. Its antigen is not identified. Unique molecular identifiers were used to barcode this TCRbeta library. TCRdb processed the PCR reads anew with MiXCR; each CDR3 protein has one entry. Of about 580,000 distinct CDR3 sequences detected, 25% to 30% appear once; the ten largest clones hold approximately 39%. After removal of 7 bases from V and 5 bases from J, the junction contained 14 bases not matched to a gene. The length of the CDR3 is 15 residues. Germline V gene lookup returns CDR1 SGHRS and CDR2 YFSETQ. These data come from a study of T-cell reconstitution after alpha-beta-depleted transplantation in children. Study-wide results and caveats: A year post-transplant, T-cell counts and diversity derived mostly from newly produced T cells.

The chain links TRBV5-1 to TRBJ2-5; 7 bases line up with TRBD1. Sample: PBMCs, taken before TCRalphabeta/CD19-depleted stem cell transplant. The source is a boy less than two years old with Wiskott-Aldrich syndrome, due to receive a stem cell transplant. DNA of the CDR3: TGCGCCAGCGCCGCCGGCGACAGGGTCGGCGAGACCCAGTACTTC. Encoded protein: CASAAGDRVGETQYF.